This T cell receptor beta chain was captured in a study of blood T cell repertoires in COVID-19. Study overall: Sources were T cells, B-cell-depleted T cells, or PBMCs; the material itself was cDNA or gDNA.

Clones were read by immunoSEQ multiplex PCR, and TCRdb kept only the in-frame ones, dropping some. The repertoire includes some 250,000 clones, roughly 86% of them detected once, and more than 2.5% sits in the top ten. CDR1 and CDR2 (germline): SNHLY, FYNNEI. Trimming removed 1 base from V and 1 base from J, with 17 bases in between. The CDR3 is made up of 18 amino acids. Sequenced sample: peripheral blood. The clonotype comes from a woman aged 25 to 39 who had recovered from COVID-19. This rearrangement joins TRBV2 to TRBJ1-3; D gene uncertain. The CDR3 region has the DNA TGTGCCAGCAGTGAAGGGCGGGTTGGGCCCGGGTCTGGAAACACCATATATTTT. Protein sequence: CASSEGRVGPGSGNTIYF.